This T cell receptor beta chain appears in the sequencing data of a study of cytomegalovirus exposure and HLA in healthy donors. Study-level background: HLA-typed donors were the source of 82 million or so unique TCRs, which an early data release held.

On this clone: What it binds is not known.

The V gene's germline CDR1 is SGHDT and CDR2 YYEEEE. J gave up 11 bases and V 4 bases, and 7 bases lay outside the gene matches. This CDR3 is 14 amino acids long. This PCR relied on a set of 60 Vbeta primers and 13 Jbeta primers. Method: immunoSEQ multiplex PCR; TCRdb's copy keeps in-frame clones and lacks some. The sample yields under 200,000 clones, around 65% seen once. Study-level results: Being productive about 90% or about 30% of the time was typical of most TCR beta V segments in an earlier analysis.

The TCR originated in a woman in her forties in good health and CMV-seropositive. The sample comprised PBMCs. This chain uses TRBV5-6 with TRBJ1-6, with 9 bases lining up with TRBD1. The DNA for the CDR3 is TGTGCCAGCAGCGAAGGGACAGGGTTAGCACCCCTCCACTTT. Encoded protein: CASSEGTGLAPLHF.